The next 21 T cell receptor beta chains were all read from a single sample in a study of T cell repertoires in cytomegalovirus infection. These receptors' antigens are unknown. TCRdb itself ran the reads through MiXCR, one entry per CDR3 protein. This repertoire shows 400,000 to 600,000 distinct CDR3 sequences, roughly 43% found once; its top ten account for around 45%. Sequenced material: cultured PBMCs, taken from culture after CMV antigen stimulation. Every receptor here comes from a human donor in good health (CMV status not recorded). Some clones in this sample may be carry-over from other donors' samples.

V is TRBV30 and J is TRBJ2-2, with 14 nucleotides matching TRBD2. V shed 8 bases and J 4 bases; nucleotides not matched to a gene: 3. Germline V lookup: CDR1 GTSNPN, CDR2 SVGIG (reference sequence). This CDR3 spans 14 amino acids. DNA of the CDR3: TGTGCCGGGACTAGCGGGAGTGTCACCGGGGAGCTGTTTTTT. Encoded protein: CAGTSGSVTGELFF.

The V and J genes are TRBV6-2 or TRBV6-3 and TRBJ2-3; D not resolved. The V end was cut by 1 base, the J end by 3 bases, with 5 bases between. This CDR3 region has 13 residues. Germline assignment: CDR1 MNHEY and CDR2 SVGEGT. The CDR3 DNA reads TGTGCCAGCAGTTACTACCCAACAGATACGCAGTATTTT. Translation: CASSYYPTDTQYF.

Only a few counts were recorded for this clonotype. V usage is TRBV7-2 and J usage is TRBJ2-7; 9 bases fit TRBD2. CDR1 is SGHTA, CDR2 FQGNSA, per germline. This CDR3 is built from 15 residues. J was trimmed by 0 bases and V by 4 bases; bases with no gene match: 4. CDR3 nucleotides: TGTGCCAGCAGCTATCATAGCGGGGGCTCCTACGAGCAGTACTTC. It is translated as CASSYHSGGSYEQYF.

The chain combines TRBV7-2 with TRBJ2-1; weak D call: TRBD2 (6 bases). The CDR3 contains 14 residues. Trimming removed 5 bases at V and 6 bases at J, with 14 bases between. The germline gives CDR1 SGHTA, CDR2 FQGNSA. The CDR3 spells CASSPGLHLNEQFF. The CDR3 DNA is TGTGCCAGCAGCCCGGGACTCCACCTCAATGAGCAGTTCTTC.

CDR3 sequence reads: CASSHSPGGGDTQYF. CDR3 in DNA: TGTGCCAGCAGCCATTCCCCCGGTGGTGGGGATACGCAGTATTTT. V usage is TRBV4-2 and J usage is TRBJ2-3; D gene uncertain. V was trimmed by 3 bases and J by 6 bases, leaving 16 bases between them. CDR3 length: 15 amino acids. Germline V lookup: CDR1 LGHNA, CDR2 YNFKEQ.

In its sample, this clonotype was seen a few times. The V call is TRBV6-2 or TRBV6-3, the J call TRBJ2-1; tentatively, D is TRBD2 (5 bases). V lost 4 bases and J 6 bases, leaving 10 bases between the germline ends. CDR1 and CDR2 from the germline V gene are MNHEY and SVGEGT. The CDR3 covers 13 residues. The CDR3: CASSWASPNEQFF. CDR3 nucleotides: TGTGCCAGCAGTTGGGCTAGCCCCAATGAGCAGTTCTTC.

This CDR3 is CASSYSRYAGRATNEKLFF. In DNA, the CDR3 is TGTGCCAGCAGTTACTCGAGATACGCAGGGCGTGCGACTAATGAAAAACTGTTTTTT. The chain has TRBV6-6 and TRBJ1-4; D is possibly TRBD1 (5 bases). The V gene lost 0 bases and the J gene lost 2 bases, with 19 bases spanning the gap. CDR1 and CDR2 from the germline V gene are MNHNY and SVGAGI (reference sequence). The length of the CDR3 is 19 residues.

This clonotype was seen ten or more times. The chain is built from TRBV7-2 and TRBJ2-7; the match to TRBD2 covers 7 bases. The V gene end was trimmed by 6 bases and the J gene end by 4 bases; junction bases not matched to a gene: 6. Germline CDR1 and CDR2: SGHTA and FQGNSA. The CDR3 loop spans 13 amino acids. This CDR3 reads CASRRAGNYEQYF. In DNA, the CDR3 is TGTGCCAGCAGGAGAGCGGGAAATTACGAGCAGTACTTC.

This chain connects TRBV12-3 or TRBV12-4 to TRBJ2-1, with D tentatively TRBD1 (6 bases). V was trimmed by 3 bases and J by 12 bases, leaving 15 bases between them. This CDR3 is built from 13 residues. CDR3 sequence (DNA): TGTGCCAGCAGTTTTTCCTTCAGGGGTGGGCAGTTCTTC. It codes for CASSFSFRGGQFF.

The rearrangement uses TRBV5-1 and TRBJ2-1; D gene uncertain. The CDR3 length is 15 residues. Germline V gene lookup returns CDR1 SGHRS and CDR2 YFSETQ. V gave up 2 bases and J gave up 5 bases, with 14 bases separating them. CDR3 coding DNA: TGCGCCAGCAGCTTAACTCTCACAAGCAACAATGAGCAGTTCTTC. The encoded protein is CASSLTLTSNNEQFF.

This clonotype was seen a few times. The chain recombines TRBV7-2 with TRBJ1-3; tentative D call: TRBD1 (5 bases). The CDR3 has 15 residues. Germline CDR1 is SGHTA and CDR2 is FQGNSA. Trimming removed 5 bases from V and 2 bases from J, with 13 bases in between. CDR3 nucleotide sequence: TGTGCCAGCAGCCCCTCGGGGGAGACTGGAAACACCATATATTTT. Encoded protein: CASSPSGETGNTIYF.

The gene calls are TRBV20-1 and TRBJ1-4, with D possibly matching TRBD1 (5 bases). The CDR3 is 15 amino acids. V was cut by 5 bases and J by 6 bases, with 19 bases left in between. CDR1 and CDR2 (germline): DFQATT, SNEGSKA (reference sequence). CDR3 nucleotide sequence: TGCAGTGCTTTTCTCCAGGGCGTGGGTGATGAAAAACTGTTTTTT. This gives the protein CSAFLQGVGDEKLFF.

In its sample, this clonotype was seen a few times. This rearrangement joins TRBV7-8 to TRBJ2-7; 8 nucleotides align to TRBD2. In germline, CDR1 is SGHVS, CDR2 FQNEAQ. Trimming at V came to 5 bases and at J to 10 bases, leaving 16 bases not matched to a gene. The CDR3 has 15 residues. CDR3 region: CASSPTSGGFPDQYF. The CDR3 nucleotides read TGTGCCAGCAGCCCCACTAGCGGTGGGTTCCCTGATCAGTACTTC.

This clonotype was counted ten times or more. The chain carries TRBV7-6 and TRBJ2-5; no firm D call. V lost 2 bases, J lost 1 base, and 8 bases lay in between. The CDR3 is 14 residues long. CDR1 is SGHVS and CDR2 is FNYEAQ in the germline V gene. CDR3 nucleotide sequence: TGTGCCAGCAGCTTAATACGGGCCCAAGAGACCCAGTACTTC. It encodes CASSLIRAQETQYF.

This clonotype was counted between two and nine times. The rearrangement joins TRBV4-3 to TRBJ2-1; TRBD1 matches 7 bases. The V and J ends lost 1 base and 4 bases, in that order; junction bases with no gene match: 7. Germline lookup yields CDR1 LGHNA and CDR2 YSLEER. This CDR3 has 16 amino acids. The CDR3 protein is CASSQAWGQKYNEQFF. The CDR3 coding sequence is TGCGCCAGCAGCCAAGCCTGGGGACAGAAATACAATGAGCAGTTCTTC.

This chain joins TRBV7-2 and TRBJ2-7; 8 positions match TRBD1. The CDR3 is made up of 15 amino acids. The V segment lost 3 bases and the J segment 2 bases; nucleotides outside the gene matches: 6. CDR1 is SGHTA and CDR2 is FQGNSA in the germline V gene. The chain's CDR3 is CASSFKTGATYEQYF. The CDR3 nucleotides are TGTGCCAGCAGCTTTAAGACAGGGGCAACCTACGAGCAGTACTTC.

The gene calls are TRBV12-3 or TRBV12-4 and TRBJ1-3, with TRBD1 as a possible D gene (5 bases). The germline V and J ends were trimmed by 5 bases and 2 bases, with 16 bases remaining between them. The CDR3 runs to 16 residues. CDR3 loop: CASSPLLGGTGNTIYF. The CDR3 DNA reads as TGTGCCAGCAGTCCGTTACTTGGGGGAACTGGAAACACCATATATTTT.

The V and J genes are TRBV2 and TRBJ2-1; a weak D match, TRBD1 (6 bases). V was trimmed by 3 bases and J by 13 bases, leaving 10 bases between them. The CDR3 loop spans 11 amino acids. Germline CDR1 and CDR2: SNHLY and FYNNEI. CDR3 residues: CASSDADRQFF. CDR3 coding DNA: TGTGCCAGCAGTGACGCGGACAGACAGTTCTTC. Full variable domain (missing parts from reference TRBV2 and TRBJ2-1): EPEVTQTPSHQVTQMGQEVILRCVPISNHLYFYWYRQILGQKVEFLVSFYNNEISEKSEIFDDQFSVERPDGSNFTLKIRSTKLEDSAMYFCASSDADRQFFGPGTRLTVL.

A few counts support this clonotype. CDR3 sequence: CASSLVPGPRSSGNTIYF. The CDR3 DNA sequence: TGTGCCAGCAGCTTAGTGCCCGGGCCGAGGAGCTCTGGAAACACCATATATTTT. J is TRBJ1-3 and V is TRBV7-8; no clear D gene. The CDR3 runs 18 residues. Trimming took 1 base from V and 0 from J, leaving 16 bases between them. From germline, CDR1 is SGHVS and CDR2 FQNEAQ.

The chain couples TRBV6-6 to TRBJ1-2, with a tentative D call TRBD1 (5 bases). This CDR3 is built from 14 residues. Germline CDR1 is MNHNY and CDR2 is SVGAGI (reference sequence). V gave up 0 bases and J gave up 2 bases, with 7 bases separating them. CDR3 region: CASSYSGQNYGYTF. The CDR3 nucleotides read TGTGCCAGCAGTTACTCAGGACAAAACTATGGCTACACCTTC.

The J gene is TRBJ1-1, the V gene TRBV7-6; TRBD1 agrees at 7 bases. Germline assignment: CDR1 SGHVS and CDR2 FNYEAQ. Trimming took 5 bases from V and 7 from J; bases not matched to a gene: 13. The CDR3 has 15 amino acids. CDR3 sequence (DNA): TGTGCCAGCAGCCCAACCGGGACAGCCACTTTTGAAGCTTTCTTT. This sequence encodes CASSPTGTATFEAFF.